Each of the 20 T cell receptor beta chains below was sequenced from the same sample in a study of CD8 T cells in ankylosing spondylitis. From the 5' RACE reads, TCRdb called clonotypes with MiXCR, one entry per CDR3 protein. This sample carries a few hundred thousand distinct CDR3 sequences, about 10% of them seen once, and the ten largest clones take approximately 20%. The material sequenced was blood, either unsorted or a sorted T cell fraction (not recorded which). Receptors originate from a male donor with ankylosing spondylitis or in good health (not recorded which).

This clonotype has only a few counts. This chain joins TRBV6-1 and TRBJ2-2; TRBD2 matches 16 bases. Germline assignment: CDR1 MNHNS and CDR2 SASEGT. Trimming cost V 6 bases and J 4 bases; bases outside gene matches: 5. CDR3 length: 17 residues. DNA of the CDR3: TGTGCCAGCAGAGCCGGGACTAGCGGGGGGGTCACCGGGGAGCTGTTTTTT. Residues: CASRAGTSGGVTGELFF.

About this clonotype: A much larger clone differs from this one at a single base, so this may be a read error. This rearrangement joins TRBV12-3 or TRBV12-4 to TRBJ1-5, with D perhaps matching TRBD1 (5 bases). There are 16 residues in the CDR3. The CDR3 region has the DNA TGTGCCAGCAGTTTGACCCGGCAGGGCGGCAATCAGCCCCTGCATTTT. Translating it yields CASSLTRQGGNQPLHF.

There are many counts of this clonotype. J is TRBJ1-2 and V is TRBV7-2; a possible D gene is TRBD1 (5 bases). There are 15 residues in the CDR3. Deletions cut 5 bases from V and 4 bases from J, with 17 bases between. CDR1 is SGHTA, CDR2 FQGNSA, per germline. The CDR3 bases are TGTGCCAGCAGCCCGGGACGGAACCCTACCTATGGCTACACCTTC. Translation gives CASSPGRNPTYGYTF.

Ten or more counts support this clonotype. The CDR3 region is CASSPQGAREETQYF. The DNA of the CDR3 is TGTGCCAGCTCACCACAAGGAGCCAGAGAAGAGACCCAGTACTTC. This rearrangement joins TRBV18 to TRBJ2-5; D is undetermined. Germline lookup yields CDR1 KGHSH and CDR2 LQKENI. V was shortened by 1 base and J by 3 bases, with 12 bases between the two germline ends. There are 15 residues in the CDR3.

This clonotype was seen repeatedly, ten times or more. The chain uses TRBV7-9 and TRBJ2-5; D is ambiguous. The V end lost 4 bases, the J end lost 4 bases, and 10 bases lay between the germline ends. There are 13 residues in the CDR3. Germline V gene data show CDR1 as SEHNR and CDR2 as FQNEAQ (reference sequence). DNA of the CDR3: TGTGCCAGCAGCTCCGATGTAGGAGAGACCCAGTACTTC. It specifies CASSSDVGETQYF.

This clonotype occurred once. Since a much larger clone is just one base distant, this may be a read error. The chain has TRBV4-1 and TRBJ1-2; TRBD1 is a possible D gene (6 bases). This CDR3 spans 16 amino acids. From germline, CDR1 is MGHRA and CDR2 YSYEKL. In nucleotides, the CDR3 is TGCGCCAGCATCCAAGACTCTACAGGGTATCAATATGGCTACACCTTC. Its translation is CASIQDSTGYQYGYTF.

The rearrangement uses TRBV12-3 or TRBV12-4 and TRBJ2-7; 7 bases are shared with TRBD1. Trimming cost V 7 bases and J 6 bases; bases outside gene matches: 18. The CDR3 has 16 amino acids. The CDR3 DNA sequence: TGTGCCAGCATCCTCGCCAGGGGGATTGAAAGCTGCGAGCAGTACTTC. As protein: CASILARGIESCEQYF.

Only a few counts were recorded for this clonotype. This chain joins TRBV6-5 and TRBJ2-6, with D tentatively TRBD1 (5 bases). Trimming left V 4 bases short and J 8 bases short, with 9 bases between. The CDR3 extends over 13 amino acids. From germline, CDR1 is MNHEY and CDR2 SVGAGI. The CDR3 loop reads CASSSRQPNVLTF. The CDR3 DNA reads TGTGCCAGCAGTTCCCGACAGCCCAACGTCCTGACTTTC.

This clonotype was observed many times. The chain carries TRBV20-1 and TRBJ1-2; weak D call: TRBD1 (5 bases). The V and J ends lost 0 bases and 4 bases respectively, with 12 bases between them. Germline CDR1 is DFQATT and CDR2 is SNEGSKA (reference sequence). The CDR3 totals 14 residues. CDR3 sequence reads: CSARDQGIGYGYTF. Written as DNA, the CDR3 is TGCAGTGCTAGAGATCAGGGTATTGGCTATGGCTACACCTTC.

This clonotype was observed at least ten times. V is TRBV10-3 and J is TRBJ2-2, with 9 bases aligning to TRBD1. Germline V lookup: CDR1 ENHRY, CDR2 SYGVKD. Trimming took 6 bases from V and 2 from J; bases not matched to a gene: 16. This CDR3 has 19 residues. CDR3: CAIRPSPGTGTNNTGELFF. The CDR3 DNA sequence: TGTGCCATCAGACCTAGTCCCGGGACAGGGACAAACAACACCGGGGAGCTGTTTTTT.

This clonotype was seen many times. The chain links TRBV29-1 to TRBJ1-4; D is unclear. V lost 4 bases, J lost 7 bases, and 10 bases lay in between. The CDR3 is 12 amino acids. Germline values: CDR1 SQVTM, CDR2 ANQGSEA. CDR3 nucleotides: TGCAGCGTTGTTGACTGGAGTGAAAAACTGTTTTTT. It codes for CSVVDWSEKLFF.

Concerning this clonotype itself: This may be a read error, as it is one base from a much larger clone. The chain employs TRBV3-1 and TRBJ1-5, with a weak D call TRBD1 (5 bases). The germline CDR1 and CDR2 sequences are LGHDT and YNNKEL (reference sequence). The CDR3 length is 15 residues. In DNA form, the CDR3 reads TGTGCCAGCAGCCAAGGACAGAGGGTGCGGCAGCCCGAGCATTTT. Encoded protein: CASSQGQRVRQPEHF.

Only a few counts were recorded for this clonotype. The genes are TRBV11-2 and TRBJ2-5, with D perhaps matching TRBD2 (6 bases). Per germline, CDR1 SGHAT and CDR2 FQNNGV. Trimming removed 5 bases from V and 2 bases from J, with 12 bases in between. The CDR3 totals 14 residues. The CDR3 sequence is CASSPPGLQETQYF. CDR3 DNA sequence: TGTGCCAGCAGCCCACCGGGACTTCAAGAGACCCAGTACTTC.

This rearrangement joins TRBV20-1 to TRBJ2-1; TRBD2 matches 14 bases. V trimming: 3 bases; J trimming: 6 bases; junction bases outside the gene matches: 10. This CDR3 is built from 17 residues. The germline V gene has CDR1 DFQATT and CDR2 SNEGSKA (reference sequence). The CDR3 DNA reads TGCAGTGCTAGCGGATGGACTAGCGGGGGGAACCTCAATGAGCAGTTCTTC. This gives the protein CSASGWTSGGNLNEQFF.

This clonotype came up many times. This chain connects TRBV5-1 to TRBJ1-6, with D unresolved. The CDR3 spans 15 residues. Per germline, CDR1 SGHRS and CDR2 YFSETQ. V lost 0 bases, J lost 7 bases, and 11 bases lay in between. CDR3 loop: CASSLALDPNSPLHF. CDR3 sequence (DNA): TGCGCCAGCAGCTTGGCCTTGGACCCCAATTCACCCCTCCACTTT.

The sample holds many counts of this clonotype. The genes are TRBV15 and TRBJ2-7, with TRBD1 as a possible D gene (6 bases). Germline CDR1 is LNHNV and CDR2 is YYDKDF (reference sequence). V gave up 1 base and J gave up 6 bases, with 19 bases separating them. The CDR3 covers 16 residues. CDR3 sequence: CATSRAIRGSPSEQYF. CDR3 in DNA: TGTGCCACCAGCAGAGCAATCAGGGGATCCCCATCCGAGCAGTACTTC.

V gene TRBV7-9 combines with J gene TRBJ2-1; D could derive from TRBD1 or TRBD2 (5 bases each). The CDR3 has 14 amino acids. Trimming took off 8 bases at V and 1 base at J, with 12 bases between the two ends. From germline, CDR1 is SEHNR and CDR2 FQNEAQ (reference sequence). The CDR3 loop is CASGWGLSYNEQFF. The CDR3 region has the DNA TGTGCCAGCGGTTGGGGGTTATCCTACAATGAGCAGTTCTTC. Looking up the rest from reference TRBV7-9 and TRBJ2-1 gives the full variable domain: DTGVSQNPRHKITKRGQNVTFRCDPISEHNRLYWYRQTLGQGPEFLTYFQNEAQLEKSRLLSDRFSAERPKGSFSTLEIQRTEQGDSAMYLCASGWGLSYNEQFFGPGTRLTVL.

The rearrangement links TRBV7-2 to TRBJ2-5, with 11 bases matching TRBD2. Germline lookup yields CDR1 SGHTA and CDR2 FQGNSA. J was trimmed by 0 bases and V by 4 bases; bases with no gene match: 4. The CDR3 is made up of 16 amino acids. CDR3 residues: CASSSRLAGYQETQYF. CDR3 DNA sequence: TGTGCCAGCAGCTCTAGACTAGCGGGGTACCAAGAGACCCAGTACTTC.

This clonotype occurred once. The rearrangement joins TRBV7-3 to TRBJ2-3; D unresolved. The CDR3 sequence is 14 residues long. Germline CDR1 is SGHTA and CDR2 is FQGTGA. The V gene lost 1 base and the J gene lost 3 bases, with 8 bases spanning the gap. The CDR3 DNA reads TGTGCCAGCAGCTTAAGCGCAGCGACAGATACGCAGTATTTT. This codes for CASSLSAATDTQYF.

The chain employs TRBV20-1 and TRBJ2-5; D is ambiguous. The CDR3 loop spans 11 amino acids. The V gene's germline CDR1 is DFQATT and CDR2 SNEGSKA (reference sequence). Trimming took off 6 bases at V and 0 bases at J, with 5 bases between the two ends. DNA of the CDR3: TGCAGTGCCTGGTACCAAGAGACCCAGTACTTC. Translation gives CSAWYQETQYF.